This TCR beta chain was retrieved from a study of siplizumab effects on memory and regulatory T cells. Study-wide results and caveats: Unstimulated naive T cells seemed to show more diversity than memory cells did, and they also seemed to be among the major contributors to the alloresponse. Only a minority of proliferating CD4+ or CD8+ clones had an assignable naive or memory phenotype, with roughly 75-97% lacking one. A significant reduction in alloreactive sequences traceable to unstimulated CD4+ memory cells was produced by siplizumab.

Concerning this clone: Antigen specificity is unknown.

The CDR3 extends over 12 amino acids. Trimming pared 0 bases from V and 6 bases from J, leaving 3 bases between. Germline assignment: CDR1 SGHRS and CDR2 YFSETQ. Assays captured about 10^5 TCR templates per sample. Here immunoSEQ multiplex PCR was the method, and the copy in TCRdb shows in-frame clones only, minus some. The data hold approximately 100,000 clones, with around 93% observed a single time. V is TRBV5-1 and J is TRBJ2-2; no clear D gene. The sequence came from a human donor in good health. The sequenced sample was non-Treg CD4+ T cells sorted from blood. CDR3 sequence reads: CASSLGPGELFF. DNA of the CDR3: TGCGCCAGCAGCTTGGGTCCCGGGGAGCTGTTTTTT.